One sample yielded the 28 T cell receptor beta chains listed below, sequenced in a study of T cell responses to AZD1222 COVID-19 vaccine. Sequencing was performed with immunoSEQ multiplex PCR; in TCRdb, only in-frame clones are kept and a portion is missing. The repertoire has 100,000 or so clones, more than 85% of them found once; the top ten carry approximately 5%. The sequenced sample was peripheral blood, obtained on day 0 of AZD1222 vaccination. The receptors shown here come from an adult in good health.

This chain joins TRBV28 and TRBJ1-1; possibly TRBD1 for D (6 bases). The CDR3 extends over 16 amino acids. Deletions cut 11 bases from V and 1 base from J, with 23 bases between. Germline lookup yields CDR1 MDHEN and CDR2 SYDVKM. The CDR3 bases are TGTGCCGCATATCCGGGACATCTCTCGGGGAACACTGAAGCTTTCTTT. It encodes CAAYPGHLSGNTEAFF.

CDR3 region: CATRRGDTEAFF. For the CDR3, the DNA is TGTGCCACCAGAAGAGGGGACACTGAAGCTTTCTTT. The gene calls are TRBV24-1 and TRBJ1-1; perhaps TRBD1 as D (5 bases). The CDR3 is 12 amino acids. Germline CDR1 KGHDR, CDR2 SFDVKD. The V gene lost 7 bases and the J gene lost 3 bases, with 8 bases spanning the gap.

The chain employs TRBV5-8 and TRBJ1-1; tentative D call: TRBD1 (5 bases). Per germline, CDR1 SGHTS and CDR2 YDEGEE. This CDR3 is built from 14 residues. V was clipped by 1 base and J by 12 bases, with 19 bases between them. The CDR3 nucleotides read TGTGCCAGCAGCTTGCGGGGAACCGGGACGGACCCTTTCTTT. Translated, it gives CASSLRGTGTDPFF.

The chain has TRBV5-1 and TRBJ2-2, with 12 bases aligning to TRBD1. V was clipped by 3 bases and J by 4 bases; unmatched bases: 4. The germline CDR1 and CDR2 sequences are SGHRS and YFSETQ. This CDR3 spans 16 amino acids. In DNA, the CDR3 is TGCGCCAGCAGCTACGGGACAGGGGGCGCCACCGGGGAGCTGTTTTTT. Protein: CASSYGTGGATGELFF.

This chain uses TRBV6-1 with TRBJ1-3, with D tentatively TRBD1 (6 bases). This CDR3 has 16 residues. Germline-derived CDR1 and CDR2 are MNHNS and SASEGT. Trimming left V 4 bases short and J 0 bases short, with 13 bases between. In DNA form, the CDR3 reads TGTGCCAGCAGTGGTCCCCAGGGGCGCTCTGGAAACACCATATATTTT. Its translation is CASSGPQGRSGNTIYF.

J is TRBJ2-1 and V is TRBV4-1, with D unresolved. Trimming pared 6 bases from V and 7 bases from J, leaving 10 bases between. This CDR3 has 12 residues. From germline, CDR1 is MGHRA and CDR2 YSYEKL. The CDR3 loop is CASRDLTNEQFF. Written as DNA, the CDR3 is TGCGCCAGCAGAGACCTCACAAATGAGCAGTTCTTC.

The gene calls are TRBV28 and TRBJ1-6, with TRBD1 as a possible D gene (6 bases). There are 17 residues in the CDR3. Trimming shortened V by 4 bases and J by 11 bases, and 24 bases separated the two germline ends. Germline CDR1 MDHEN, CDR2 SYDVKM. The CDR3 bases are TGTGCCAGCAGTTCCGCGGCCCAGGGGCCACGAAATGCACCCCTCCACTTT. Translation: CASSSAAQGPRNAPLHF.

The rearrangement joins TRBV5-6 to TRBJ2-7; D perhaps matches TRBD1 (5 bases). Germline V gene data show CDR1 as SGHDT and CDR2 as YYEEEE. The CDR3 runs 15 residues. V lost 6 bases, J lost 6 bases, and 22 bases lay in between. CDR3 amino acids: CASTNLDNLRFEQYF. In nucleotides, the CDR3 is TGTGCCAGCACCAATTTGGACAACTTACGTTTCGAGCAGTACTTC.

This clone was counted a few times. The chain employs TRBV5-6 and TRBJ1-2; 7 bases fit TRBD1. The germline V gene has CDR1 SGHDT and CDR2 YYEEEE. V was pared by 1 base and J by 7 bases, with 10 bases of the junction left unmatched. The CDR3 extends over 15 amino acids. The CDR3 region is CASSLLAGGGLGYTF. In DNA form, the CDR3 reads TGTGCCAGCAGCTTGTTGGCGGGAGGGGGCCTTGGCTACACCTTC.

This clone was seen once. This chain uses TRBV28 with TRBJ2-5; a possible D gene is TRBD1 (6 bases). Germline values: CDR1 MDHEN, CDR2 SYDVKM. Trimming stripped 6 bases from V and 6 bases from J, with 17 bases between. CDR3 length: 14 residues. In DNA form, the CDR3 reads TGTGCCAGCAGATCTCGGGACACGCGGCAGACCCAGTACTTC. Residues: CASRSRDTRQTQYF.

The CDR3 DNA follows: TGTGCCAGCAGTCCAACGGGATATGGCTACACCTTC. Its translation is CASSPTGYGYTF. This chain connects TRBV7-8 to TRBJ1-2; D call uncertain. The CDR3 runs to 12 residues. Germline loops: CDR1 SGHVS, CDR2 FQNEAQ. The V end lost 6 bases, the J end lost 5 bases, and 10 bases lay between the germline ends.

V is TRBV30 and J is TRBJ2-2, with 9 bases lining up with TRBD2. Germline V gene sequence: CDR1 GTSNPN, CDR2 SVGIG (reference sequence). J gave up 10 bases and V 4 bases, and 10 bases lay outside the gene matches. There are 14 residues in the CDR3. The CDR3 region has the DNA TGTGCCTGGACGCTAGCGGGGAGTCGGGTGGAGCTGTTTTTT. This translates into CAWTLAGSRVELFF.

The J gene is TRBJ2-1, the V gene TRBV7-9; the D gene is possibly TRBD2 (6 bases). This CDR3 is built from 15 residues. Germline CDR1 SEHNR, CDR2 FQNEAQ (reference sequence). V was cut by 0 bases and J by 9 bases, with 15 bases left in between. In DNA, the CDR3 is TGTGCCAGCAGCTTAGCGGACGGGGGAAGTGGTGAGCAGTTCTTC. It specifies CASSLADGGSGEQFF.

The genes are TRBV14 and TRBJ2-2, with 7 bases that match TRBD1. After removal of 4 bases from V and 3 bases from J, the junction contained 5 bases not matched to a gene. Germline CDR1 is SGHDN and CDR2 is FVKESK. This CDR3 region has 15 residues. The CDR3 region has the DNA TGTGCCAGCAGCCTTTCGACAGGGTACACCGGGGAGCTGTTTTTT. Translating gives CASSLSTGYTGELFF.

This chain joins TRBV5-4 and TRBJ2-7; 9 positions match TRBD1. Germline V lookup: CDR1 SGHNT, CDR2 YYREEE (reference sequence). The V segment lost 3 bases and the J segment 5 bases; nucleotides outside the gene matches: 6. The CDR3 contains 14 residues. The CDR3 bases are TGTGCCAGCAGCTCGGAACAGGGGGCTAACGAGCAGTACTTC. As protein: CASSSEQGANEQYF.

This sequence joins TRBV28 and TRBJ1-3, with TRBD1 matching 7 bases. The CDR3 loop spans 15 amino acids. Germline V gene lookup returns CDR1 MDHEN and CDR2 SYDVKM. The V gene end was trimmed by 6 bases and the J gene end by 1 base; junction bases not matched to a gene: 6. In DNA form, the CDR3 reads TGTGCCAGCAGGGAGAAGGGACAGTCTGGAAACACCATATATTTT. It is translated as CASREKGQSGNTIYF.

V and J are TRBV11-2 and TRBJ2-3; 8 bases are a match to TRBD1. Germline V gene sequence: CDR1 SGHAT, CDR2 FQNNGV. The ends lost 1 base at V and 0 bases at J; junction bases unmatched: 3. CDR3 length equals 16 residues. CDR3 sequence: CASSLGQGKSTDTQYF. The CDR3 nucleotides read TGTGCCAGCAGCTTAGGACAGGGGAAGAGCACAGATACGCAGTATTTT.

V and J are TRBV27 and TRBJ1-5, with 11 positions matching TRBD1. The ends lost 7 bases at V and 6 bases at J; junction bases unmatched: 8. The germline V gene encodes CDR1 MNHEY and CDR2 SMNVEV (reference sequence). The CDR3 has 15 residues. CDR3 region: CASTSRDRGFQPQHF. Here the CDR3 DNA reads TGTGCCAGCACCAGCCGGGACAGGGGGTTTCAGCCCCAGCATTTT.

J is TRBJ2-4 and V is TRBV29-1, with no clear D. The CDR3 is 13 residues long. Germline CDR1 is SQVTM and CDR2 is ANQGSEA. The germline V and J ends were trimmed by 6 bases and 5 bases, with 14 bases remaining between them. CDR3 amino acids: CSVVSSSENIQYF. The CDR3 DNA reads as TGCAGCGTCGTATCGTCGTCCGAAAACATTCAGTACTTC.

The V call is TRBV10-1, the J call TRBJ1-3, with a tentative D call TRBD1 (5 bases). The CDR3 runs 14 residues. V lost 6 bases and J 6 bases, leaving 15 bases between the germline ends. Germline V CDR1 and CDR2: WNHNN, SYGVQD (reference sequence). CDR3 amino acids: CASRDRDGLNTIYF. CDR3 sequence (DNA): TGCGCCAGCAGGGACCGGGACGGATTAAACACCATATATTTT.

The rearrangement links TRBV5-6 to TRBJ2-1; 12 nucleotides line up with TRBD1. The CDR3 is 16 amino acids. V dropped 2 bases and J dropped 6; count of bases not matched to a gene: 6. In germline, CDR1 is SGHDT, CDR2 YYEEEE. CDR3 amino acids: CASSFRPGQGANEQFF. CDR3 coding DNA: TGTGCCAGCAGCTTTCGCCCGGGACAGGGGGCCAATGAGCAGTTCTTC.

This clone was seen ten or more times. The genes are TRBV3-1 (or the pseudogene TRBV3-2) and TRBJ2-6, with D unclear. Germline CDR1 reads LGHDT; CDR2 reads YNNKEL (reference sequence). This CDR3 region has 14 residues. Trimming removed 0 bases from V and 1 base from J, with 1 base in between. The CDR3 spells CASSQESGANVLTF. In nucleotides, the CDR3 is TGTGCCAGCAGCCAAGAATCTGGGGCCAACGTCCTGACTTTC.

This rearrangement joins TRBV12-3 or TRBV12-4 to TRBJ2-5; D unclear. V lost 3 bases, J lost 5 bases, and 10 bases lay in between. The CDR3 has 13 amino acids. The CDR3: CASSFSGLETQYF. CDR3 in DNA: TGTGCCAGCAGTTTTTCCGGTTTGGAGACCCAGTACTTC.

The CDR3 sequence: CASSLRGYEQYF. CDR3 nucleotide sequence: TGTGCCAGCAGCTTGCGGGGCTACGAGCAGTACTTC. V and J are TRBV7-9 and TRBJ2-7, with D maybe TRBD2 (6 bases). This CDR3 has 12 residues. CDR1 is SEHNR and CDR2 is FQNEAQ in the germline V gene (reference sequence). V was cut by 3 bases and J by 3 bases, with 6 bases left in between.

The chain couples TRBV19 to TRBJ1-1, with TRBD1 matching over 7 bases. The CDR3 extends over 14 amino acids. With 7 bases clipped from V and 1 base from J, the junction kept 6 bases outside the gene matches. CDR1 and CDR2 (germline): LNHDA, SQIVND (reference sequence). DNA of the CDR3: TGTGCCAGTATCCAGACAGGGCAGAACACTGAAGCTTTCTTT. Translating gives CASIQTGQNTEAFF.

J is TRBJ1-5 and V is TRBV2, with D hard to call. V lost 3 bases to trimming and J lost 4 bases, with 7 bases between them. CDR3 length: 13 amino acids. Germline lookup yields CDR1 SNHLY and CDR2 FYNNEI. CDR3 residues: CASSDSRNQPQHF. In nucleotides, the CDR3 is TGTGCCAGCAGTGACTCGAGGAATCAGCCCCAGCATTTT.

The chain uses TRBV28 and TRBJ2-4, with TRBD1 matching over 7 bases. The CDR3 has 17 amino acids. Trimming at V came to 6 bases and at J to 0 bases, leaving 11 bases not matched to a gene. The germline CDR1 and CDR2 sequences are MDHEN and SYDVKM. The CDR3 protein is CASSLRGRILAKNIQYF. In nucleotides, the CDR3 is TGTGCCAGCAGCCTAAGGGGGCGGATACTAGCCAAAAACATTCAGTACTTC.

The chain links TRBV6-6 to TRBJ2-1, with D unresolved. From germline, CDR1 is MNHNY and CDR2 SVGAGI (reference sequence). This CDR3 has 11 residues. The V end was cut by 5 bases, the J end by 6 bases, with 5 bases between. The CDR3 DNA is TGTGCCAGCAGTCCTCGCAATGAGCAGTTCTTC. It is translated as CASSPRNEQFF.